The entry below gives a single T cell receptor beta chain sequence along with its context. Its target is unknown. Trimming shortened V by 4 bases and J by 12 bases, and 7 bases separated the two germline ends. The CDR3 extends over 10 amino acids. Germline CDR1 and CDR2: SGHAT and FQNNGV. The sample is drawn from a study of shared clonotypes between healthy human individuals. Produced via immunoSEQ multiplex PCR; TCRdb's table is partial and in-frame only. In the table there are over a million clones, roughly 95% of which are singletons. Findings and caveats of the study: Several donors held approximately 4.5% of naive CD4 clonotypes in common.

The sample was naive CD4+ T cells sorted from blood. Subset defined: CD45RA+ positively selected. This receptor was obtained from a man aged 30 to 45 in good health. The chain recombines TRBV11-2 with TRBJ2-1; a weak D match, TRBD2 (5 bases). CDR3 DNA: TGTGCCAGCAGCTCCGGGGTGCAGTTCTTC. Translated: CASSSGVQFF.